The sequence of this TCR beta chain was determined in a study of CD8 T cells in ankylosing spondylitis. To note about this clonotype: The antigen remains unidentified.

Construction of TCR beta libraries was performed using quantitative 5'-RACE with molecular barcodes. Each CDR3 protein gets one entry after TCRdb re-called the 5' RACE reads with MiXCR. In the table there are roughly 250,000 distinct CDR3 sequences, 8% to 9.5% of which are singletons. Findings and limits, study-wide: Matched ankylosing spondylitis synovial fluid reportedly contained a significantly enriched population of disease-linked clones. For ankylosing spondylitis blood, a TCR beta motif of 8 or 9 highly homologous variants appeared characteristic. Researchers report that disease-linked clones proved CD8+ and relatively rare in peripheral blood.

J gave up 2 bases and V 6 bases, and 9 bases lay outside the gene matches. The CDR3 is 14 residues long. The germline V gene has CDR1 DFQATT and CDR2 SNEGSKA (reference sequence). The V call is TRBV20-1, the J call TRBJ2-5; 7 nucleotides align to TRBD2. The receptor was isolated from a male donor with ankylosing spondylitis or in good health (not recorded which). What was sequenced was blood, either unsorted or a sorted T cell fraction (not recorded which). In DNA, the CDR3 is TGCAGTGCCCCGACTCTAGCGGAGCAAGAGACCCAGTACTTC. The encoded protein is CSAPTLAEQETQYF.